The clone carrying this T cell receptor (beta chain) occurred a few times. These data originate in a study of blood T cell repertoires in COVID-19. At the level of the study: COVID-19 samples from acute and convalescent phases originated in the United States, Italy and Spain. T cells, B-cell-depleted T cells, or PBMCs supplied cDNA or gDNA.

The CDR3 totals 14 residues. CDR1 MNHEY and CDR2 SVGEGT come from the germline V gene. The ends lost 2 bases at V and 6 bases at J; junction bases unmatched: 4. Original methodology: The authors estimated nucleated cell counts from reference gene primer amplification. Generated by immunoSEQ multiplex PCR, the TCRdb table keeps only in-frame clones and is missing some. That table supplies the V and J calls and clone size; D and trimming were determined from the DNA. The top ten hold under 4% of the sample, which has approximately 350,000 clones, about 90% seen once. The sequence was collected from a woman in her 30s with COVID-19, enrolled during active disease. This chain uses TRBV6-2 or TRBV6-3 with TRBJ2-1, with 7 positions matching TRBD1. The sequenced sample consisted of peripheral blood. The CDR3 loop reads CASSYPPGGNEQFF. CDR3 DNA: TGTGCCAGCAGTTACCCCCCAGGGGGCAATGAGCAGTTCTTC.